The clone carrying this T cell receptor (beta chain) was seen more than once but under ten times. The CDR3 runs to 15 residues. Trimming took off 4 bases at V and 1 base at J, with 14 bases between the two ends. CDR1 and CDR2 from the germline V gene are KGHSH and LQKENI. The data stem from a study of identical twins. A universal primer site was created by template switching, with the cDNA bearing unique molecular identifiers. From the 5' RACE reads, TCRdb called clonotypes with MiXCR, one entry per CDR3 protein. The data contain 450,000 or so distinct CDR3 sequences, more than 20% of them seen just once; the ten biggest clones take up 2.5% to 3.5%. This sample was also put to use in a study of T cells expressing NK-cell markers. Per that study: Of the CD8+ T cell pool in about six donors, roughly 1.0-8% was accounted for by dominant NKG2C+ clonotypes.

This sequence was found in a woman between 18 and 29 years old in good health. V and J are TRBV18 and TRBJ2-7, with D maybe TRBD1 (6 bases). Sequencing input: CD4+ T cells sorted from blood. CDR3 protein: CASSRPGTSSYEQYF. CDR3 in DNA: TGTGCCAGCTCACGTCCCGGGACATCTTCCTACGAGCAGTACTTC.